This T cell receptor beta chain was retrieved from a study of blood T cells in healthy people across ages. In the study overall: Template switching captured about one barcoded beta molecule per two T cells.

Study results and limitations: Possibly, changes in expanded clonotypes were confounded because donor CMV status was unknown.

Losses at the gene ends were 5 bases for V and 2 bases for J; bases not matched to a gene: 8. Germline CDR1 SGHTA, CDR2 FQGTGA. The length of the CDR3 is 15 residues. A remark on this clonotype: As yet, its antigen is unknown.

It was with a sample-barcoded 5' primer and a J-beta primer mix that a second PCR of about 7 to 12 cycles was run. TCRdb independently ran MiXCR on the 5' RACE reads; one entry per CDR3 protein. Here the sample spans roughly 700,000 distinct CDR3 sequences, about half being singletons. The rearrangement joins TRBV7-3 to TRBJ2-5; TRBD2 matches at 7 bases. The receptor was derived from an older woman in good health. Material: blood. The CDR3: CASSIGISGQETQYF. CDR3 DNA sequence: TGTGCCAGCAGCATTGGGATTAGCGGGCAAGAGACCCAGTACTTC.